These 27 T cell receptor beta chains were all obtained from the same sample, sequenced in a study of Ad26.COV2.S vaccination and SARS-CoV-2 variants. Sequenced by immunoSEQ multiplex PCR; TCRdb stores in-frame clones only, minus some. The repertoire includes roughly 500,000 clones, about 83% of them detected once, and 10% to 15% sits in the top ten. Treatment given: around 19 received Ad26.COV2.S at low or high dose, single or two shots; 5 received placebo; per-sample allocation not given. The study sampled participants on day 63 after the first vaccine or placebo injection. The sequenced sample was peripheral blood, obtained in a trial of Ad26.COV2.S vaccine versus placebo. The receptor set was obtained from a person between 18 and 65 years old who received the Ad26.COV2.S COVID-19 vaccine or a placebo.

This clone has more than one count but fewer than ten. The rearrangement uses TRBV2 and TRBJ1-2; TRBD1 matches 8 bases. The CDR3 is made up of 13 amino acids. The germline CDR1 and CDR2 sequences are SNHLY and FYNNEI. J lost 8 bases, V lost 6 bases, and 8 bases had no gene match. The CDR3 loop is CASSQGAPGGYTF. For the CDR3, the DNA is TGTGCCAGCAGCCAGGGGGCGCCGGGAGGCTACACCTTC.

The gene calls are TRBV21-1 and TRBJ1-5. TRBV21-1 constitutes a pseudogene. This CDR3 is built from 16 residues. This CDR3 is CASSNQRTYSNQPQHF. Here the CDR3 DNA reads TGTGCCAGCAGCAATCAACGGACCTATAGCAATCAGCCCCAGCATTTT.

This chain links TRBV18 with TRBJ1-3; 9 bases line up with TRBD1. CDR1 is KGHSH, CDR2 LQKENI, per germline. The CDR3 length is 17 residues. V lost 4 bases to trimming and J lost 0 bases; unmatched junction nucleotides: 7. The CDR3 DNA reads as TGTGCCAGCTCACTCGGACAGGGGATCTACTCTGGAAACACCATATATTTT. Amino acid sequence: CASSLGQGIYSGNTIYF.

The V and J genes are TRBV2 and TRBJ1-4; D is possibly TRBD1 (6 bases). Deletions cut 11 bases from V and 7 bases from J, with 17 bases between. Germline V CDR1 and CDR2: SNHLY, FYNNEI. This CDR3 has 13 residues. The DNA for the CDR3 is TGTGCCGCCGGGGAAGGGGGAAGTGAAAAACTGTTTTTT. Translated, it gives CAAGEGGSEKLFF. Supplemented by reference TRBV2 and TRBJ1-4, the full variable domain reads EPEVTQTPSHQVTQMGQEVILRCVPISNHLYFYWYRQILGQKVEFLVSFYNNEISEKSEIFDDQFSVERPDGSNFTLKIRSTKLEDSAMYFCAAGEGGSEKLFFGSGTQLSVL.

This chain uses TRBV6-2 or TRBV6-3 with TRBJ2-1, with TRBD2 matching 10 bases. V was clipped by 0 bases and J by 6 bases; unmatched bases: 8. The CDR3 sequence is 17 residues long. Per germline, CDR1 MNHEY and CDR2 SVGEGT. The CDR3, as DNA: TGTGCCAGCAGTTACTCGAGGAGCGGGAGGGCCGCCAATGAGCAGTTCTTC. Residues: CASSYSRSGRAANEQFF.

The chain couples TRBV2 to TRBJ2-2; 7 positions match TRBD2. V dropped 6 bases and J dropped 5; count of bases not matched to a gene: 9. Germline CDR1 is SNHLY and CDR2 is FYNNEI. CDR3 length equals 15 residues. The CDR3 region is CASRPLAWGTGELFF. CDR3 coding DNA: TGTGCCAGCAGGCCACTAGCGTGGGGGACCGGGGAGCTGTTTTTT.

As for this clone: Its ends do not fully match the called genes, so a read error is possible. The V gene is TRBV7-7, the J gene TRBJ2-3; 7 bases are a match to TRBD2. Germline values: CDR1 SSHAT, CDR2 FNYEAQ (reference sequence). This CDR3 has 18 amino acids. This chain's CDR3 is CASSLFVTSASSTDTQYF. CDR3 coding DNA: TGTGCTAGCAGCTTATTCGTAACTAGCGCGTCTAGCACAGATACGCAGTATTTT.

The gene calls are TRBV4-1 and TRBJ1-2; possible D gene TRBD1, 6 bases. The CDR3 loop spans 18 amino acids. The V gene's germline CDR1 is MGHRA and CDR2 YSYEKL. Between the trimmed V and J ends, which lost 4 bases and 2 bases, there was a span of 23 bases. The CDR3 loop reads CASSPPKDQGQLNYGYTF. CDR3 bases: TGCGCCAGCAGCCCCCCGAAGGATCAGGGACAATTAAACTATGGCTACACCTTC.

The chain couples TRBV29-1 to TRBJ2-1; D is unresolved. CDR3 length: 12 residues. Germline CDR1 reads SQVTM; CDR2 reads ANQGSEA. V shed 5 bases and J shed 7 bases, with 12 bases lying between them. The CDR3 DNA reads as TGCAGCGTTCGGCCCCTGGGGAATGAGCAGTTCTTC. Its translation is CSVRPLGNEQFF.

The chain joins TRBV30 to TRBJ1-4; TRBD1 is a possible D gene (5 bases). Germline CDR1 reads GTSNPN; CDR2 reads SVGIG (reference sequence). This CDR3 has 13 amino acids. Trimming took 3 bases from V and 8 from J, leaving 13 bases between them. CDR3 region: CAWSFGADEKLFF. The CDR3 coding sequence is TGTGCCTGGAGCTTTGGGGCGGACGAAAAACTGTTTTTT. Drawing the rest from reference TRBV30 and TRBJ1-4, the complete variable domain is SQTIHQWPATLVQPVGSPLSLECTVEGTSNPNLYWYRQAAGRGLQLLFYSVGIGQISSEVPQNLSASRPQDRQFILSSKKLLLSDSGFYLCAWSFGADEKLFFGSGTQLSVL.

The chain recombines TRBV3-1 (or the pseudogene TRBV3-2) with TRBJ1-4; D not resolved. Between the trimmed V and J ends, which lost 4 bases and 4 bases, there was a span of 10 bases. Per germline, CDR1 LGHDT and CDR2 YNNKEL (reference sequence). The CDR3 length is 14 residues. CDR3 nucleotides: TGTGCCAGCAGCCTGAGAGGAATTAATGAAAAACTGTTTTTT. The encoded protein is CASSLRGINEKLFF.

Points on this clone: The same CDR3 can be traced to other DNA sequences in this sample. The rearrangement links TRBV28 to TRBJ2-3; maybe TRBD1 (6 bases). Deletions cut 6 bases from V and 0 bases from J, with 13 bases between. Germline CDR1 and CDR2: MDHEN and SYDVKM. The CDR3 consists of 15 residues. Here the CDR3 reads CASSARQGSTDTQYF. CDR3 sequence (DNA): TGTGCCAGCAGCGCTCGCCAGGGGAGCACAGATACGCAGTATTTT.

The rearrangement links TRBV5-6 to TRBJ1-6, with 8 positions matching TRBD1. The CDR3 consists of 17 residues. Germline V lookup: CDR1 SGHDT, CDR2 YYEEEE. V shed 1 base, J shed 6 bases, and the junction held 9 bases outside the gene matches. The CDR3, as DNA: TGTGCCAGCAGCTTGTACCAGGGGGCGCATTTTAATTCACCCCTCCACTTT. Protein product: CASSLYQGAHFNSPLHF.

The chain has TRBV14 and TRBJ2-2; D remains ambiguous. V was trimmed by 1 base and J by 4 bases, leaving 13 bases between them. The CDR3 spans 16 residues. Per the germline V gene, CDR1 is SGHDN and CDR2 is FVKESK. CDR3 coding DNA: TGTGCCAGCAGCCAAGTGCAGGCTACCTTCACCGGGGAGCTGTTTTTT. Translation: CASSQVQATFTGELFF. Together with reference TRBV14 and TRBJ2-2, the CDR3 gives the full variable domain: EAGVTQFPSHSVIEKGQTVTLRCDPISGHDNLYWYRRVMGKEIKFLLHFVKESKQDESGMPNNRFLAERTGGTYSTLKVQPAELEDSGVYFCASSQVQATFTGELFFGEGSRLTVL.

The V gene is TRBV30, the J gene TRBJ2-1; D not resolved. The V gene lost 3 bases and the J gene lost 10 bases, with 13 bases spanning the gap. The CDR3 covers 12 residues. CDR1 and CDR2 from the germline V gene are GTSNPN and SVGIG (reference sequence). CDR3 DNA sequence: TGTGCCTGGAGCCTAGGCCTAGGGGAGCAGTTCTTC. Encoded protein: CAWSLGLGEQFF.

V usage is TRBV5-1 and J usage is TRBJ2-4; no clear D gene. From germline, CDR1 is SGHRS and CDR2 YFSETQ. The CDR3 runs to 16 residues. V was trimmed by 0 bases and J by 3 bases, leaving 13 bases between them. CDR3 residues: CASSLGSDSNKNIQYF. DNA of the CDR3: TGCGCCAGCAGCTTGGGTTCTGACTCAAACAAAAACATTCAGTACTTC.

This clone was found a few times. The rearrangement links TRBV9 to TRBJ2-7; tentatively, D is TRBD2 (5 bases). CDR1 is SGDLS and CDR2 is YYNGEE in the germline V gene. The CDR3 covers 15 residues. V lost 2 bases, J lost 6 bases, and 18 bases lay in between. Here the CDR3 reads CASSVGGARGSEQYF. CDR3 bases: TGTGCCAGCAGCGTCGGAGGAGCCAGAGGGTCCGAGCAGTACTTC.

The CDR3: CASSDRVRSGANVLTF. The CDR3, as DNA: TGTGCCAGCAGCGACAGGGTTAGAAGTGGGGCCAACGTCCTGACTTTC. The chain carries TRBV3-1 (or the pseudogene TRBV3-2) and TRBJ2-6, with 7 bases that match TRBD1. Germline CDR1 reads LGHDT; CDR2 reads YNNKEL (reference sequence). There are 16 residues in the CDR3. V was pared by 5 bases and J by 3 bases, with 7 bases of the junction left unmatched.

This chain connects TRBV7-9 to TRBJ2-1; 7 bases match TRBD1. The germline V gene encodes CDR1 SEHNR and CDR2 FQNEAQ (reference sequence). There are 11 residues in the CDR3. Unmatched junction bases numbered 7, after V lost 5 bases and J lost 15 bases. The CDR3 DNA reads TGTGCCAGCAGCCCCGGGACAGCCCTGTTCTTC. Residues: CASSPGTALFF.

This CDR3 reads CARSPETSGRARDDEQFF. The DNA of the CDR3 is TGTGCCAGAAGCCCAGAGACTAGCGGGAGGGCCAGAGACGATGAGCAGTTCTTC. The chain carries TRBV7-5 and TRBJ2-1; the DNA was not used to check the table's D call, TRBD2. TRBV7-5 is classified as a pseudogene. This CDR3 has 18 amino acids.

The genes are TRBV7-9 and TRBJ2-1, with TRBD2 identical over 11 bases. V shed 5 bases and J 5 bases; nucleotides not matched to a gene: 5. CDR1 and CDR2 (germline): SEHNR, FQNEAQ (reference sequence). The CDR3 consists of 15 residues. CDR3 nucleotide sequence: TGTGCCAGCAGCCTTTTAGCGGGAGGGAACAATGAGCAGTTCTTC. Translated: CASSLLAGGNNEQFF. The variable domain in full, with the rest retrieved from reference TRBV7-9 and TRBJ2-1, is DTGVSQNPRHKITKRGQNVTFRCDPISEHNRLYWYRQTLGQGPEFLTYFQNEAQLEKSRLLSDRFSAERPKGSFSTLEIQRTEQGDSAMYLCASSLLAGGNNEQFFGPGTRLTVL.

This clone was detected once. The gene calls are TRBV6-2 or TRBV6-3 and TRBJ1-5; D not certain. CDR3 size: 15 residues. V dropped 6 bases and J dropped 3 bases, with 15 bases sitting between them. Germline lookup yields CDR1 MNHEY and CDR2 SVGEGT. The CDR3 bases are TGTGCCAGCAGCCTGACTGGAGGGTCCAATCAGCCCCAGCATTTT. As protein: CASSLTGGSNQPQHF.

The V and J genes are TRBV10-1 and TRBJ2-1; D is possibly TRBD2 (5 bases). The CDR3 has 15 residues. Trimming shortened V by 3 bases and J by 3 bases, and 12 bases separated the two germline ends. CDR1 and CDR2 from the germline V gene are WNHNN and SYGVQD (reference sequence). The CDR3 DNA follows: TGCGCCAGCAGTGACGCTAATGAGGGCTACAATGAGCAGTTCTTC. Translating it yields CASSDANEGYNEQFF.

CDR3 sequence reads: CASSQDTRTQYF. The CDR3 region has the DNA TGCGCCAGCAGCCAAGATACCCGGACCCAGTACTTC. The chain recombines TRBV4-1 with TRBJ2-5; D is ambiguous. Trimming pared 0 bases from V and 7 bases from J, leaving 6 bases between. Germline V gene sequence: CDR1 MGHRA, CDR2 YSYEKL. This CDR3 is 12 amino acids long.

Remarks on this clone: The same CDR3 arises from other DNA sequences in this sample as well. The rearrangement uses TRBV28 and TRBJ2-1; no firm D call. Germline loops: CDR1 MDHEN, CDR2 SYDVKM. CDR3 length: 12 residues. The V end was cut by 3 bases, the J end by 2 bases, with 2 bases between. In DNA, the CDR3 is TGTGCCAGCAGTTTGACCTACAATGAGCAGTTCTTC. Translation gives CASSLTYNEQFF.

The chain links TRBV20-1 to TRBJ1-1; maybe TRBD1 (5 bases). The germline CDR1 and CDR2 sequences are DFQATT and SNEGSKA (reference sequence). This CDR3 region has 12 residues. Trimming left V 6 bases short and J 3 bases short, with 11 bases between. The CDR3 is CSASKGDTEAFF. The CDR3 DNA sequence: TGCAGTGCAAGTAAAGGGGACACTGAAGCTTTCTTT.

V usage is TRBV6-5 and J usage is TRBJ1-1, with D tentatively TRBD1 (5 bases). Trimming left V 2 bases short and J 6 bases short, with 13 bases between. Germline V gives CDR1 MNHEY, CDR2 SVGAGI. The CDR3 loop spans 14 amino acids. The CDR3 region is CASSYGAGRPEAFF. The CDR3 DNA sequence: TGTGCCAGCAGTTACGGCGCAGGGAGGCCTGAAGCTTTCTTT.